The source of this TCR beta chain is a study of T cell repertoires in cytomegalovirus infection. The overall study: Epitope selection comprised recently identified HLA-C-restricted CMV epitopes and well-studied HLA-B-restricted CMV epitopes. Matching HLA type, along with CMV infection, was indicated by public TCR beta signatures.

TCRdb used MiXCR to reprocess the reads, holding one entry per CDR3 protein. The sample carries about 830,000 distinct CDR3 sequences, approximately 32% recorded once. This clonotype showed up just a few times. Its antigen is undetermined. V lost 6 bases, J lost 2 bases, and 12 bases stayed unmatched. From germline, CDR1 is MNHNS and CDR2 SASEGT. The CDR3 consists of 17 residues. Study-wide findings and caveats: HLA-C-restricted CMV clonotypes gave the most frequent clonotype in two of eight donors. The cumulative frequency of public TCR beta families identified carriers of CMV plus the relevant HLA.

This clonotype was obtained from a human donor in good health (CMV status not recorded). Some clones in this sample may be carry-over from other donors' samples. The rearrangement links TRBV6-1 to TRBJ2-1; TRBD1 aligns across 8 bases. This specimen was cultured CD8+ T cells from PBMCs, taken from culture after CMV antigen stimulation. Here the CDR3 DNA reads TGTGCCAGCAGCAACAATCAGGGGGCCCTACCCTACAATGAGCAGTTCTTC. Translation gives CASSNNQGALPYNEQFF.